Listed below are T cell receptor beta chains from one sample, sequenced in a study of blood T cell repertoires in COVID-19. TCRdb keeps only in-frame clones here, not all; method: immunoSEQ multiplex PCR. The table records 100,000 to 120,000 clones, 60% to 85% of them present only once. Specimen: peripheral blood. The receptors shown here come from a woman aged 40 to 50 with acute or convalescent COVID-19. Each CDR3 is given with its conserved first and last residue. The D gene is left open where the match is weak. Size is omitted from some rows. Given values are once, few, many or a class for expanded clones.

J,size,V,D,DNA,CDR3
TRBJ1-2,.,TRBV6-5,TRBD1,TGTGCCAGCAGTATACCGGGACAGGGGGCGTTTGGCTACACCTTC,CASSIPGQGAFGYTF
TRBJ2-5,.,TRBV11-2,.,TGTGCCAGCAGCTTATGGCAGGGAAAGACCCAGTACTTC,CASSLWQGKTQYF
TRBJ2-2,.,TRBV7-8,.,TGTGCCAGCAGCTTAGCCCGGGGTTACACCGGGGAGCTGTTTTTT,CASSLARGYTGELFF
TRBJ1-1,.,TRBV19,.,TGTGCCAGTAGTATAGTGCCTAGGGAGAGGGGGACTGAAGCTTTCTTT,CASSIVPRERGTEAFF
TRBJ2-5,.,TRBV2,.,TGTGCCAGTGTTATCGGTGACGGCGGCCCTCTCCGTAACTTC,CASVIGDGGPLRNF
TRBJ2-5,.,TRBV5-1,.,TGCGCCAGCAGCCGAACAACAGAAGAGACCCAGTACTTC,CASSRTTEETQYF
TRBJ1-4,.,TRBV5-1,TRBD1,TGCGCCAGCAGCTTCGACAGGGGTGGAACTAATGAAAAACTGTTTTTT,CASSFDRGGTNEKLFF
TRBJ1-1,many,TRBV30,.,TGTGCCTGGAGTGAAGGGGGTTTGGGAACTGAAGCTTTCTTT,CAWSEGGLGTEAFF
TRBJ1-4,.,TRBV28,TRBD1,TGTGCCAGCAGTCCCCCCCGGGCAGGGGGGACTAATGAAAAACTGTTTTTT,CASSPPRAGGTNEKLFF
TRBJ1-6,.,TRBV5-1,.,TGCGCCAGCAGCTTGGAAGGGGTTGGGGCGAGCTCCTATAATTCACCCCTCCACTTT,CASSLEGVGASSYNSPLHF
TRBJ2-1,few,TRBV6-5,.,TGTGCCAGCAGAAGGGGCGTTAGCTCCTACAATGAGCAGTTCTTC,CASRRGVSSYNEQFF
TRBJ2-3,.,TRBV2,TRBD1,TGTGCCAGCAGGAAGGACAGGGCAGATACGCAGTATTTT,CASRKDRADTQYF
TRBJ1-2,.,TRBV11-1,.,TGTGCCAGCAGCTTCCCAGGGCACGGCTACACCTTC,CASSFPGHGYTF
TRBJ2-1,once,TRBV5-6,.,TGTGCCAGCAGCTTGTATTATGAGCAGTTCTTC,CASSLYYEQFF
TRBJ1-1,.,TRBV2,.,TGTGCCAGCAGGCCCCAAACGACAGGTCGCGCTGAAGCTTTCTTT,CASRPQTTGRAEAFF
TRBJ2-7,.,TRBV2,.,TGTGCCAGCGCAGGGGAGTTCTACGAGCAGTACTTC,CASAGEFYEQYF